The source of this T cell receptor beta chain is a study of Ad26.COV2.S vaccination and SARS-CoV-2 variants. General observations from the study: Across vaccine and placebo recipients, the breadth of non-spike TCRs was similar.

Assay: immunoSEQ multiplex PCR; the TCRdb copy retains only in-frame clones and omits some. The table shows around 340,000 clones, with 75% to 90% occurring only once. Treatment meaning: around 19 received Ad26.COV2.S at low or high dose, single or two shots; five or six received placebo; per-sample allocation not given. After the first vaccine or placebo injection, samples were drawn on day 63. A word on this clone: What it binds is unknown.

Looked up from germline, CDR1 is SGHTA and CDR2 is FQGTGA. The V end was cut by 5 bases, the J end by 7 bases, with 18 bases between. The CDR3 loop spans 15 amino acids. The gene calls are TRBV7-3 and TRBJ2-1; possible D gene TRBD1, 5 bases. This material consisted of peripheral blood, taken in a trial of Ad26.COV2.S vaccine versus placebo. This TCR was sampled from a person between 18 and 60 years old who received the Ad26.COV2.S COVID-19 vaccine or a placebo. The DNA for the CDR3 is TGTGCCAGCAGCCCCAATCCGCAGGGTGTGAATGAGCAGTTCTTC. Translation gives CASSPNPQGVNEQFF.